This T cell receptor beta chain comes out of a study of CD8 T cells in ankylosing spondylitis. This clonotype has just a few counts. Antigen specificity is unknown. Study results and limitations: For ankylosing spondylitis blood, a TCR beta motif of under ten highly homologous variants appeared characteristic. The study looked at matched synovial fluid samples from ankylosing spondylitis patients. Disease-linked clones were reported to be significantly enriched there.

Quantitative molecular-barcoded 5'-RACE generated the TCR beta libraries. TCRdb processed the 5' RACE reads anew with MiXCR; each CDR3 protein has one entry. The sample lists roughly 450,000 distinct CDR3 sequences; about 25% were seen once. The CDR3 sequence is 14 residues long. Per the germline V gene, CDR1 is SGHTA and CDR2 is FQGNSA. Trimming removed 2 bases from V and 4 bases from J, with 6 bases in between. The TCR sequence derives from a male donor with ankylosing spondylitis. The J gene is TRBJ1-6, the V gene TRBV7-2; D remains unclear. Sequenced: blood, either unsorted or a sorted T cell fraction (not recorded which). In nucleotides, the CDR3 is TGTGCCAGCAGCTTAATAGGTTATAATTCACCCCTCCACTTT. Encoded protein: CASSLIGYNSPLHF.